The 15 T cell receptor beta chains presented below share a single source sample, sequenced in a study of blood T cell repertoires in COVID-19. The table came from immunoSEQ multiplex PCR; TCRdb's copy has only in-frame clones and leaves some out. The sample contains about 300,000 clones, 85% to 90% of which appear only once. Sequenced sample: PBMCs or T cells enriched from blood (not recorded which). All receptors come from a woman aged 18-30 years who had recovered from COVID-19.

V is TRBV2 and J is TRBJ2-7, with TRBD2 matching 10 bases. CDR1 and CDR2 from the germline V gene are SNHLY and FYNNEI. This CDR3 has 15 amino acids. Trimming at V came to 2 bases and at J to 2 bases, leaving 3 bases not matched to a gene. The CDR3, as DNA: TGTGCCAGCAGTGAAAGAGCGGGAGGGGCCTACGAGCAGTACTTC. Protein: CASSERAGGAYEQYF.

The chain employs TRBV6-2 or TRBV6-3 and TRBJ1-1; D gene uncertain. There are 16 residues in the CDR3. V lost 1 base and J lost 3, with 15 bases in between. The germline V gene encodes CDR1 MNHEY and CDR2 SVGEGT. CDR3 coding DNA: TGTGCCAGCAGTTACTTTCCGGGCCCCGGGGACACTGAAGCTTTCTTT. The encoded protein is CASSYFPGPGDTEAFF.

The chain links TRBV7-9 to TRBJ2-1, with D unclear. CDR1 is SEHNR, CDR2 FQNEAQ, per germline (reference sequence). V lost 4 bases and J lost 0, with 10 bases in between. The CDR3 extends over 15 amino acids. CDR3 in DNA: TGTGCCAGCAGCTCGTCACCCAGCTCCTACAATGAGCAGTTCTTC. It yields the protein CASSSSPSSYNEQFF.

Only a few counts were recorded for this clone. The chain has TRBV2 and TRBJ2-3; 8 positions agree with TRBD2. V dropped 5 bases and J dropped 2; count of bases not matched to a gene: 6. Germline CDR1 is SNHLY and CDR2 is FYNNEI. This CDR3 spans 15 amino acids. The CDR3 bases are TGTGCCAGCAGTTATAGCGGGGACTACACAGATACGCAGTATTTT. As protein: CASSYSGDYTDTQYF.

This sequence joins TRBV19 and TRBJ2-1; possible D gene TRBD2, 6 bases. With 3 bases removed from V and 3 bases from J, the gap between germline ends came to 12 bases. The CDR3 is 15 residues long. Germline CDR1 and CDR2: LNHDA and SQIVND (reference sequence). CDR3 loop: CASSIGGSYYNEQFF. The CDR3 DNA is TGTGCCAGTAGTATTGGGGGGTCCTACTACAATGAGCAGTTCTTC. Supplemented by reference TRBV19 and TRBJ2-1, the full variable domain reads DGGITQSPKYLFRKEGQNVTLSCEQNLNHDAMYWYRQDPGQGLRLIYYSQIVNDFQKGDIAEGYSVSREKKESFPLTVTSAQKNPTAFYLCASSIGGSYYNEQFFGPGTRLTVL.

This rearrangement joins TRBV25-1 to TRBJ2-7, with D possibly matching TRBD2 (6 bases). Germline values: CDR1 MGHDK, CDR2 SYGVNS. The CDR3 sequence is 14 residues long. Trimming pared 6 bases from V and 4 bases from J, leaving 16 bases between. The CDR3 sequence: CASSPAGRPYEQYF. The CDR3 nucleotides read TGTGCCAGCAGCCCAGCGGGCCGTCCTTACGAGCAGTACTTC.

The V gene is TRBV11-2, the J gene TRBJ1-3, with 9 bases identical to TRBD1. The CDR3 is 16 residues long. V lost 2 bases and J lost 4; bases outside the gene matches: 6. Germline loops: CDR1 SGHAT, CDR2 FQNNGV. The CDR3 spells CASSLLQGAVGNTIYF. CDR3 nucleotide sequence: TGTGCCAGCAGCTTACTACAGGGGGCGGTGGGAAACACCATATATTTT.

This clone appeared a single time. The chain has TRBV7-9 and TRBJ1-1; no definite D call. This CDR3 has 11 amino acids. Germline values: CDR1 SEHNR, CDR2 FQNEAQ (reference sequence). With 5 bases removed from V and 7 bases from J, the gap between germline ends came to 8 bases. The CDR3 DNA is TGTGCCAGCAGCCAAACAGATGAAGCTTTCTTT. Protein sequence: CASSQTDEAFF.

The chain recombines TRBV4-1 with TRBJ2-5, with no clear D. In germline, CDR1 is MGHRA, CDR2 YSYEKL. Trimming shortened V by 1 base and J by 5 bases, and 17 bases separated the two germline ends. This CDR3 is built from 16 residues. In nucleotides, the CDR3 is TGCGCCAGCAGCCAAGTGAACCTAGTGAGTTCGGAGACCCAGTACTTC. This encodes CASSQVNLVSSETQYF.

The chain carries TRBV25-1 and TRBJ2-1; TRBD2 matches 8 bases. The germline gives CDR1 MGHDK, CDR2 SYGVNS. The CDR3 is 16 amino acids. After removal of 5 bases from V and 0 bases from J, the junction contained 6 bases not matched to a gene. The chain's CDR3 is CASSLTSEGSYNEQFF. As DNA, the CDR3 is TGTGCCAGCAGTCTGACTAGCGAGGGCTCCTACAATGAGCAGTTCTTC.

This clone appeared a single time. The chain links TRBV18 to TRBJ2-7, with D perhaps matching TRBD1 (5 bases). The CDR3 covers 13 residues. CDR1 KGHSH and CDR2 LQKENI come from the germline V gene. Trimming pared 4 bases from V and 5 bases from J, leaving 12 bases between. The CDR3 DNA reads as TGTGCCAGCTCACTTGACAGTGCCCACGAGCAGTACTTC. This sequence encodes CASSLDSAHEQYF.

This clone was detected only once. The chain is built from TRBV7-9 and TRBJ2-1, with 7 bases matching TRBD2. V was clipped by 2 bases and J by 2 bases; unmatched bases: 3. The germline V gene has CDR1 SEHNR and CDR2 FQNEAQ (reference sequence). The CDR3 has 15 residues. CDR3: CASSLSLAAYNEQFF. CDR3 nucleotide sequence: TGTGCCAGCAGCTTAAGTCTAGCGGCCTACAATGAGCAGTTCTTC.

The chain combines TRBV9 with TRBJ2-1; no clear D gene. The ends were cut back, 3 bases at V and 8 bases at J, with 9 bases in the middle. Germline V CDR1 and CDR2: SGDLS, YYNGEE. The CDR3 loop spans 12 amino acids. The CDR3 here is CASSGTVYEQFF. Written as DNA, the CDR3 is TGTGCCAGCAGCGGCACTGTCTATGAGCAGTTCTTC.

A remark on this clone: Other DNA sequences in the same sample also yield this CDR3. The chain recombines TRBV30 with TRBJ2-7; TRBD2 matches 10 bases. Looked up from germline, CDR1 is GTSNPN and CDR2 is SVGIG (reference sequence). V gave up 2 bases and J gave up 2 bases; unmatched junction bases: 3. CDR3 length: 14 residues. CDR3 nucleotides: TGTGCCTGGAGTTTTAGCGGGGGGACCTACGAGCAGTACTTC. Translated, it gives CAWSFSGGTYEQYF.

This clone was found once. The V call is TRBV19, the J call TRBJ1-3; maybe TRBD1 (6 bases). Germline CDR1 LNHDA, CDR2 SQIVND (reference sequence). CDR3 length: 16 residues. The V and J ends lost 4 bases and 0 bases respectively, with 13 bases between them. This chain's CDR3 is CASSTDRTSSGNTIYF. In nucleotides, the CDR3 is TGTGCCAGTAGTACGGACAGAACTAGCTCTGGAAACACCATATATTTT.